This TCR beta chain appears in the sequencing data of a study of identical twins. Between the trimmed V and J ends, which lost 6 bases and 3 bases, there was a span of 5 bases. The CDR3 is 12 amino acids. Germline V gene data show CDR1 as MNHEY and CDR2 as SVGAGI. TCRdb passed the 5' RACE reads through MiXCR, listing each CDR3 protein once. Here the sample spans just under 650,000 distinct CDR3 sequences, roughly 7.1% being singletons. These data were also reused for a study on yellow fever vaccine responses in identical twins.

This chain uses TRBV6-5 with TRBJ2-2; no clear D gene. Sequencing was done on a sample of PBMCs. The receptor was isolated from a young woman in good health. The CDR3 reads CASRQYTGELFF. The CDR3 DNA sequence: TGTGCCAGCAGACAGTACACCGGGGAGCTGTTTTTT.